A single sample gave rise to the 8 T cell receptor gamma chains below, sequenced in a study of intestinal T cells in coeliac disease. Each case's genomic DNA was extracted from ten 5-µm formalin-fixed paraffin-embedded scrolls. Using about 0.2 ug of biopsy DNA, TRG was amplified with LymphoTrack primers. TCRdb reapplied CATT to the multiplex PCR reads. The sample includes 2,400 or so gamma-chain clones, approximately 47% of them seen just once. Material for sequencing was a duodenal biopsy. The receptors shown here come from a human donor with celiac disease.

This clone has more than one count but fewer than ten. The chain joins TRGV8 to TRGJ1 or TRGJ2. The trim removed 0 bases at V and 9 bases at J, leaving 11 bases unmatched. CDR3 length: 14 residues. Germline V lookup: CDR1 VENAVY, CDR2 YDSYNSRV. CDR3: CATWDRGAASKKLF. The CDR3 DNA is TGTGCCACCTGGGATAGGGGGGCAGCTTCTAAGAAACTCTTT.

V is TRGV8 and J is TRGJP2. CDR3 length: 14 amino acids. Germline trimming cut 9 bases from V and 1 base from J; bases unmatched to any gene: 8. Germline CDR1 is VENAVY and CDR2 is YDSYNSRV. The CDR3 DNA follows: TGTGCCACCAGCTGGTCTAGTAGTGATTGGATCAAGACGTTT. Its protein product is CATSWSSSDWIKTF.

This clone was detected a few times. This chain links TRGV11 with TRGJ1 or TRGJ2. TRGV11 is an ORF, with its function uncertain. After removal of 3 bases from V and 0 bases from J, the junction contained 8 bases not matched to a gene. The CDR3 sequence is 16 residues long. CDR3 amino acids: CACWIRRIQNYYKKLF. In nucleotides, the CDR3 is TGTGCCTGCTGGATTAGGAGAATCCAGAATTATTATAAGAAACTCTTT.

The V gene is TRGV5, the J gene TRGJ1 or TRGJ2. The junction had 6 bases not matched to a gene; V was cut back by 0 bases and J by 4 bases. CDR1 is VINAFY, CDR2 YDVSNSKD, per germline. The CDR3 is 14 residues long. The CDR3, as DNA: TGTGCCACCTGGGACAGGCGAGACTATTATAAGAAACTCTTT. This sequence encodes CATWDRRDYYKKLF.

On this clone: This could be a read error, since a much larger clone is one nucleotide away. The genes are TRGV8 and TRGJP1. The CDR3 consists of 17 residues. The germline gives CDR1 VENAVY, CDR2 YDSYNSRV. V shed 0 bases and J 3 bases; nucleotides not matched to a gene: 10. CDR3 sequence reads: CATWDRLREATGWFKIF. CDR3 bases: TGTGCCACCTGGGATAGGCTAAGAGAAGCCACTGGTTGGTTCAAGATATTT.

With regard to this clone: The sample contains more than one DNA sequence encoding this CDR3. CDR3 bases: TGTGCCACCTGGGACGGCTTCCATTATTATAAGAAACTCTTT. Translated: CATWDGFHYYKKLF. This chain connects TRGV3 to TRGJ1 or TRGJ2. The V segment lost 3 bases and the J segment 2 bases; nucleotides outside the gene matches: 7. Germline CDR1 VTNTFY, CDR2 YDVSTARD (reference sequence). The CDR3 is 14 residues long.

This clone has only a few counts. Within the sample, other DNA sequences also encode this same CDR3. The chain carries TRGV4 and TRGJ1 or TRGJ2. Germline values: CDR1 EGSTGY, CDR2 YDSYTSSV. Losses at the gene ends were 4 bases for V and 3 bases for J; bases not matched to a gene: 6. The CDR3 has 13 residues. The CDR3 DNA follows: TGTGCCACCTGGGACGGTAGTTATTATAAGAAACTCTTT. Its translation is CATWDGSYYKKLF.

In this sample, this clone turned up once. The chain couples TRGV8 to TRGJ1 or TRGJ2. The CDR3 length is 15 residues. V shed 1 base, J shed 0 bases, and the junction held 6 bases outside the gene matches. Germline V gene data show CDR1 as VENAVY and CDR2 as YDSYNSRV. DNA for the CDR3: TGTGCCACCTGGGATAGCCCCACGAATTATTATAAGAAACTCTTT. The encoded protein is CATWDSPTNYYKKLF.